The 16 T cell receptor beta chains below were found in one sample sequenced in a study of T cell responses to AZD1222 COVID-19 vaccine. Only in-frame clones appear in the TCRdb table, and some are missing; sequencing was by immunoSEQ multiplex PCR. Here the sample spans 18,000 or so clones, over 85% being singletons. The source material was peripheral blood, sampled 28 days after the second AZD1222 dose. All receptors come from an adult who received the AZD1222 COVID-19 vaccine.

This chain connects TRBV3-1 (or the pseudogene TRBV3-2) to TRBJ2-5, with 7 bases that match TRBD2. The CDR3 is 15 amino acids. Losses at the gene ends were 3 bases for V and 4 bases for J; bases not matched to a gene: 8. Germline V gives CDR1 LGHDT, CDR2 YNNKEL (reference sequence). The CDR3: CASSHHWGGIETQYF. The DNA for the CDR3 is TGTGCCAGCAGCCACCATTGGGGAGGGATAGAGACCCAGTACTTC.

The gene calls are TRBV30 and TRBJ1-5; D unresolved. The CDR3 covers 12 residues. The germline V and J ends were trimmed by 5 bases and 4 bases, with 9 bases remaining between them. Germline V gives CDR1 GTSNPN, CDR2 SVGIG (reference sequence). The CDR3 DNA reads as TGTGCCTGGGCGGACGGGAATCAGCCCCAGCATTTT. Protein sequence: CAWADGNQPQHF.

V usage is TRBV7-3 and J usage is TRBJ1-2; 11 bases are shared with TRBD1. Germline V gene sequence: CDR1 SGHTA, CDR2 FQGTGA. CDR3 length: 14 residues. The junction had 5 bases not matched to a gene; V was cut back by 5 bases and J by 6 bases. The CDR3 nucleotides are TGTGCCAGCAGCAGGACGGGACAGGGGGATGGCTACACCTTC. Its protein product is CASSRTGQGDGYTF. Looking up the rest from reference TRBV7-3 and TRBJ1-2 gives the full variable domain: GAGVSQTPSNKVTEKGKYVELRCDPISGHTALYWYRQSLGQGPEFLIYFQGTGAADDSGLPNDRFFAVRPEGSVSTLKIQRTERGDSAVYLCASSRTGQGDGYTFGSGTRLTVV.

The chain has TRBV20-1 and TRBJ2-1; D possibly matches TRBD1 or TRBD2 (5 bases each). In germline, CDR1 is DFQATT, CDR2 SNEGSKA (reference sequence). Trimming shortened V by 3 bases and J by 7 bases, and 13 bases separated the two germline ends. This CDR3 is built from 13 residues. The CDR3 DNA follows: TGCAGTGCTAGTCCCGGGGCCCCTAATGAGCAGTTCTTC. Encoded protein: CSASPGAPNEQFF.

The chain has TRBV5-1 and TRBJ1-1; D remains unclear. The CDR3 is made up of 15 amino acids. V was trimmed by 0 bases and J by 1 base, leaving 10 bases between them. The V gene's germline CDR1 is SGHRS and CDR2 YFSETQ. The CDR3, as DNA: TGCGCCAGCAGCTTGGCCTTTGCGGGGAACACTGAAGCTTTCTTT. Residues: CASSLAFAGNTEAFF.

V usage is TRBV6-5 and J usage is TRBJ2-1; TRBD1 is a possible D gene (5 bases). The CDR3 runs to 12 residues. V was trimmed by 8 bases and J by 4 bases, leaving 9 bases between them. The germline V gene has CDR1 MNHEY and CDR2 SVGAGI. CDR3 DNA sequence: TGTGCCAGCGGGGCGACTTACAATGAGCAGTTCTTC. As protein: CASGATYNEQFF.

The chain couples TRBV5-1 to TRBJ2-3, with 8 positions matching TRBD2. The germline V gene has CDR1 SGHRS and CDR2 YFSETQ. V lost 4 bases, J lost 1 base, and 5 bases stayed unmatched. This CDR3 comprises 15 residues. CDR3 nucleotides: TGCGCCAGCAGCCCCCAGACTAGCGGCACAGATACGCAGTATTTT. Protein sequence: CASSPQTSGTDTQYF.

The V gene is TRBV7-9, the J gene TRBJ1-4; D might be TRBD1 (5 bases). Germline CDR1 and CDR2: SEHNR and FQNEAQ (reference sequence). The CDR3 runs to 13 residues. Trimming took 5 bases from V and 7 from J, leaving 11 bases between them. The CDR3 DNA reads TGTGCCAGCAGCCAGGGTTGGGGTGAAAAACTGTTTTTT. The encoded protein is CASSQGWGEKLFF.

This clone has only one observation. This chain connects TRBV12-3 or TRBV12-4 to TRBJ1-1, with D possibly being TRBD1 (6 bases). This CDR3 comprises 13 residues. The V gene lost 10 bases and the J gene lost 4 bases, with 16 bases spanning the gap. The CDR3 here is CANSRGDGTEAFF. The DNA of the CDR3 is TGTGCCAACTCAAGGGGGGACGGCACTGAAGCTTTCTTT.

This clone has only a few counts. This chain uses TRBV10-3 with TRBJ1-3; 7 nucleotides align to TRBD1. With V trimmed by 3 bases and J by 4 bases, 12 bases remained unmatched. The CDR3 totals 17 residues. Germline V gene data show CDR1 as ENHRY and CDR2 as SYGVKD. DNA for the CDR3: TGTGCCATCAGTGATCCCAGGGGAGGGACAGCGGGAAACACCATATATTTT. Its protein is CAISDPRGGTAGNTIYF.

V usage is TRBV28 and J usage is TRBJ1-4; D is perhaps TRBD1 (6 bases). Trimming removed 8 bases from V and 7 bases from J, with 20 bases in between. There are 15 residues in the CDR3. Germline V lookup: CDR1 MDHEN, CDR2 SYDVKM. The chain's CDR3 is CASGGPGGRGEKLFF. The CDR3 nucleotides are TGTGCCAGCGGGGGGCCTGGCGGTCGGGGTGAAAAACTGTTTTTT.

V is TRBV27 and J is TRBJ2-7; D might be TRBD1 (5 bases). This CDR3 spans 16 amino acids. Trimming removed 0 bases from V and 2 bases from J, with 14 bases in between. Germline V gene sequence: CDR1 MNHEY, CDR2 SMNVEV (reference sequence). This CDR3 reads CASSLSWYRFPYEQYF. CDR3 sequence (DNA): TGTGCCAGCAGTTTATCGTGGTACAGGTTCCCCTACGAGCAGTACTTC.

The rearrangement uses TRBV2 and TRBJ2-7; TRBD1 matches 8 bases. The CDR3 contains 13 residues. CDR1 SNHLY and CDR2 FYNNEI come from the germline V gene. After removal of 10 bases from V and 2 bases from J, the junction contained 7 bases not matched to a gene. CDR3 in DNA: TGTGCCACGGGACAGGCGCTAACCTACGAGCAGTACTTC. Its translation is CATGQALTYEQYF.

This chain joins TRBV28 and TRBJ1-5, with D unresolved. The CDR3 extends over 16 amino acids. V lost 6 bases, J lost 2 bases, and 17 bases lay in between. Germline loops: CDR1 MDHEN, CDR2 SYDVKM. The CDR3 DNA reads TGTGCCAGCAGCTACCGGACCCTTTGGGGCAATCAGCCCCAGCATTTT. Encoded protein: CASSYRTLWGNQPQHF.

DNA of the CDR3: TGTGTCAGAAGCTTACCAGGTTACGAGCAGTACGTC. It codes for CVRSLPGYEQYV. The V call is TRBV7-5, the J call TRBJ2-7; TRBD1 reflects the table's D call only, with no check against the DNA. TRBV7-5 is deemed a pseudogene. This CDR3 has 12 residues.

The chain carries TRBV3-1 (or the pseudogene TRBV3-2) and TRBJ2-1; 7 bases align to TRBD2. With V trimmed by 3 bases and J by 10 bases, 0 bases remained unmatched. The CDR3 spans 11 residues. Germline CDR1 reads LGHDT; CDR2 reads YNNKEL (reference sequence). The CDR3, as DNA: TGTGCCAGCAGCCAGCGGGGGGAGCAGTTCTTC. This translates into CASSQRGEQFF.